The present entry profiles one T cell receptor beta chain with its context. Its antigen is still unknown. The junction had 9 bases not matched to a gene; V was cut back by 6 bases and J by 4 bases. Germline loops: CDR1 KGHSH, CDR2 LQKENI. This CDR3 contains 16 residues. Measured with immunoSEQ multiplex PCR; TCRdb has only the in-frame clones, and not every one. The sample consists of some 130,000 clones, about nine tenths of them appearing once. The data were obtained in a study of T cell responses to AZD1222 COVID-19 vaccine. Across the whole study: Recipients boosted at about 4 weeks or about 12 weeks are pooled.

Study conclusions and caveats: In a largely white British group with more females than males, clonal diversity was possibly underestimated. No repertoire was sampled before or during the peak T cell response, only after it.

The clonotype originates from an adult in good health. The starting material was peripheral blood, obtained on day 0 of AZD1222 vaccination. The rearrangement joins TRBV18 to TRBJ2-6; TRBD1 matches at 7 bases. The CDR3 loop is CASSPWDSSGANVLTF. CDR3 nucleotide sequence: TGTGCCAGCTCTCCTTGGGACAGTTCCGGGGCCAACGTCCTGACTTTC. Using reference TRBV18 and TRBJ2-6 for the parts outside the CDR3, the full variable domain is NAGVMQNPRHLVRRRGQEARLRCSPMKGHSHVYWYRQLPEEGLKFMVYLQKENIIDESGMPKERFSAEFPKEGPSILRIQQVVRGDSAAYFCASSPWDSSGANVLTFGAGSRLTVL.